These T cell receptor beta chains were read from a single sample in a study of OX40 agonist ivuxolimab in advanced cancers. Some clones are missing from TCRdb's copy, which holds only in-frame ones; the method was immunoSEQ multiplex PCR. The sample lists 75,000 to 80,000 clones; around four fifths were seen once. Sequences were derived from CD4+ or CD8+ T cells sorted from blood, sampled in a trial of the OX40 agonist ivuxolimab. The receptors were sampled from an adult with an advanced solid tumor such as melanoma, head and neck, liver or kidney cancer. CDR3s include the opening cysteine and the closing phenylalanine or tryptophan. Each record gives: D gene, V gene, CDR3 length, clone size, J gene, CDR3 protein, CDR3 DNA. The D gene is left open where the match is weak. A row's size may be missing; if present it is once, few, many or a size class.

>TRBD1|TRBV7-9|13|NA|TRBJ1-4
CASSSDRAKKLFF
TGTGCCAGCAGCTCGGACAGGGCGAAAAAACTGTTTTTT
>NA|TRBV9|12|few|TRBJ2-7
CASSPAFQEQYF
TGTGCCAGCAGCCCAGCCTTCCAAGAGCAGTACTTC
>NA|TRBV19|16|NA|TRBJ1-2
CASSIANTGTNYGYTF
TGTGCCAGTAGTATAGCTAATACGGGAACTAACTATGGCTACACCTTC
>NA|TRBV6-6|15|NA|TRBJ2-7
CASSYSGSTSYEQYF
TGTGCCAGCAGTTACTCAGGTTCAACCTCCTACGAGCAGTACTTC
>TRBD2|TRBV18|15|NA|TRBJ2-3
CASSWTSGHTDTQYF
TGTGCCAGCTCCTGGACTAGCGGACACACAGATACGCAGTATTTT
>NA|TRBV6-5|13|NA|TRBJ2-7
CASSYLQASEQYF
TGTGCCAGCAGTTATCTACAAGCCTCGGAGCAGTACTTC
>TRBD1|TRBV5-1|16|NA|TRBJ1-5
CASSPLPTGTGQPQHF
TGCGCCAGCAGCCCCTTACCGACAGGGACCGGTCAGCCCCAGCATTTT
>NA|TRBV7-2|14|NA|TRBJ1-5
CASSLFPGNQPQHF
TGTGCCAGCAGCTTATTCCCGGGTAATCAGCCCCAGCATTTT
>NA|TRBV4-1|15|NA|TRBJ2-2
CASSRPGSNTGELFF
TGCGCCAGCAGTCGCCCGGGCTCTAACACCGGGGAGCTGTTTTTT
>TRBD1|TRBV5-4|15|NA|TRBJ2-7
CASSRWTGGSYEQYF
TGTGCCAGCAGCCGTTGGACAGGGGGCTCCTACGAGCAGTACTTC
>NA|TRBV7-7|12|NA|TRBJ2-5
CASSPRSGTQYF
TGTGCTAGCAGCCCACGATCGGGGACCCAGTACTTC
>NA|TRBV10-3|13|NA|TRBJ1-4
CAISEGYNEKLFF
TGTGCCATCAGTGAAGGGTATAATGAAAAACTGTTTTTT
>NA|TRBV30|12|NA|TRBJ1-2
CASSGGTYGYTF
TGTGCCTCTTCGGGAGGGACCTATGGCTACACCTTC
>NA|TRBV5-1|15|NA|TRBJ1-4
CASSSMGHTNEKLFF
TGCGCCAGCAGCTCGATGGGACACACTAATGAAAAACTGTTTTTT
>TRBD1|TRBV29-1|13|NA|TRBJ2-1
CSVEGTGLNEQFF
TGCAGCGTTGAAGGGACAGGGTTGAATGAGCAGTTCTTC
>NA|TRBV5-1|15|NA|TRBJ2-3
CASSLEWVGTDTQYF
TGCGCCAGCAGCTTGGAGTGGGTAGGGACAGATACGCAGTATTTT
>TRBD2|TRBV5-4|17|NA|TRBJ2-3
CASSLGLAGGQGDTQYF
TGTGCCAGCAGTCTCGGACTAGCGGGGGGGCAGGGAGATACGCAGTATTTT
>TRBD1|TRBV19|17|NA|TRBJ2-2
CASSMSSPGQGPGELFF
TGTGCCAGTAGTATGTCCTCCCCGGGACAGGGGCCCGGGGAGCTGTTTTTT
>NA|TRBV7-3|15|NA|TRBJ2-1
CASSLTARFSNEQFF
TGTGCCAGCAGCTTAACGGCTAGATTCTCCAATGAGCAGTTCTTC
>TRBD2|TRBV11-3|17|NA|TRBJ2-7
CASSPGTSGGGAYEQYF
TGTGCCAGCAGCCCGGGGACTAGCGGAGGAGGGGCCTACGAGCAGTACTTC
>NA|TRBV7-3|16|NA|TRBJ2-5
CASSLTSGQGRETQYF
TGTGCCAGCAGCTTAACGTCGGGGCAGGGCCGGGAGACCCAGTACTTC
>NA|TRBV30|13|NA|TRBJ1-1
CAWSVRRTAEAFF
TGTGCCTGGAGTGTACGAAGGACAGCTGAAGCTTTCTTT
>NA|TRBV11-1|19|NA|TRBJ2-1
CASSFEAGSGLGSYNEQFF
TGTGCCAGCAGCTTCGAGGCGGGATCGGGCTTGGGCTCCTACAATGAGCAGTTCTTC
>TRBD1|TRBV11-2|14|NA|TRBJ1-5
CASSTGQANQPQHF
TGTGCCAGCAGCACGGGACAGGCCAATCAGCCCCAGCATTTT
>NA|TRBV5-4|13|NA|TRBJ2-5
CASSSSSLETQYF
TGTGCCAGCAGCTCCTCTAGCTTAGAGACCCAGTACTTC
>NA|TRBV15|18|NA|TRBJ1-6
CATSRSTSGTTYNSPLHF
TGTGCCACCAGCCGAAGTACATCAGGAACCACATATAATTCACCCCTCCACTTT
>NA|TRBV10-1|17|NA|TRBJ2-2
CASSALEGGQGTGELFF
TGCGCCAGCAGTGCCCTGGAGGGGGGGCAGGGCACCGGGGAGCTGTTTTTT
>TRBD1|TRBV25-1|15|once|TRBJ2-1
CASSPDRGSYNEQFF
TGTGCCAGCAGCCCTGACAGGGGGTCCTACAATGAGCAGTTCTTC
>NA|TRBV6-6|14|NA|TRBJ2-5
CASSPRGAQETQYF
TGTGCCAGCAGTCCCCGCGGGGCCCAAGAGACCCAGTACTTC
>TRBD1|TRBV28|14|NA|TRBJ1-4
CASSQTGDNEKLFF
TGTGCCAGCAGCCAGACAGGGGACAATGAAAAACTGTTTTTT
>TRBD1|TRBV7-2|16|NA|TRBJ2-1
CASSASRDRTYNEQFF
TGTGCCAGCAGCGCGAGCCGGGACAGGACCTACAATGAGCAGTTCTTC
>NA|TRBV6-4|15|once|TRBJ2-3
CASSDPAGGTDTQYF
TGTGCCAGCAGTGACCCAGCGGGCGGCACAGATACGCAGTATTTT
>TRBD1|TRBV9|15|NA|TRBJ1-3
CASSVGTGIGNTIYF
TGTGCCAGCAGCGTGGGGACAGGGATTGGAAACACCATATATTTT
>NA|TRBV29-1|13|NA|TRBJ1-4
CSARGGPAYPLFF
TGCAGCGCTAGAGGCGGACCTGCCTACCCACTGTTTTTT
>NA|TRBV4-3|15|NA|TRBJ1-3
CASSYYPDSGNTIYF
TGCGCCAGCAGCTACTACCCGGACTCTGGAAACACCATATATTTT
>NA|TRBV9|17|NA|TRBJ2-3
CASNDSPPGASTDTQYF
TGTGCCAGCAACGATTCCCCTCCGGGGGCTAGCACAGATACGCAGTATTTT
>TRBD2|TRBV7-6|15|NA|TRBJ2-3
CASSLGLGSTDTQYF
TGTGCCAGCAGCCTGGGACTAGGTAGCACAGATACGCAGTATTTT
>TRBD2|TRBV6-5|15|once|TRBJ2-1
CASSLGTSGVNEQFF
TGTGCCAGCAGTTTAGGGACTAGCGGGGTCAATGAGCAGTTCTTC
>NA|TRBV10-3|15|NA|TRBJ2-7
CAISESEGATYEQYF
TGTGCCATCAGTGAGTCGGAGGGGGCGACATACGAGCAGTACTTC